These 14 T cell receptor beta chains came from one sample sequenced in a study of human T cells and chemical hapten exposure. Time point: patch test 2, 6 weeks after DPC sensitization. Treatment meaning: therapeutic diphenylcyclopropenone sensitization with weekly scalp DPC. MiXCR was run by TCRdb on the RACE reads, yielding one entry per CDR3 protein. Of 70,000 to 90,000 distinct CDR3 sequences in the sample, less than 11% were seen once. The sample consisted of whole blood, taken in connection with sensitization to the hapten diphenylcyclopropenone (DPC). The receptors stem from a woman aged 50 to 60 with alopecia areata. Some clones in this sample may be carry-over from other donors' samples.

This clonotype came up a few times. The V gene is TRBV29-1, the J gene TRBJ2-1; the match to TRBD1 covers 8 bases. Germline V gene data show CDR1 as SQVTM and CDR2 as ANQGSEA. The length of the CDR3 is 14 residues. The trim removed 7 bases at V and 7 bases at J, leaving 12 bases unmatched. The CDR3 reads CSASQGAFGNEQFF. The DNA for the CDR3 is TGCAGCGCCAGTCAGGGGGCATTTGGGAATGAGCAGTTCTTC.

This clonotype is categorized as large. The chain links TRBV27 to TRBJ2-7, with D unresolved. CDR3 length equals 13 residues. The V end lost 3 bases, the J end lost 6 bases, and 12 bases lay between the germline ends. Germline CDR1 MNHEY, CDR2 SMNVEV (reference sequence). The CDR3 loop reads CASSFHGLGEQYF. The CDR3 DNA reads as TGTGCCAGCAGTTTTCATGGGCTGGGCGAGCAGTACTTC.

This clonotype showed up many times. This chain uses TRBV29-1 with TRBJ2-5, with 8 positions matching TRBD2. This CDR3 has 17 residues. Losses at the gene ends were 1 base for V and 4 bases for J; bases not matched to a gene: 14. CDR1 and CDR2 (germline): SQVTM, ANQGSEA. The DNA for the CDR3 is TGCAGCGTTGAAGGAGGTTACCAGCGGGAGCCGCGAGAGACCCAGTACTTC. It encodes CSVEGGYQREPRETQYF.

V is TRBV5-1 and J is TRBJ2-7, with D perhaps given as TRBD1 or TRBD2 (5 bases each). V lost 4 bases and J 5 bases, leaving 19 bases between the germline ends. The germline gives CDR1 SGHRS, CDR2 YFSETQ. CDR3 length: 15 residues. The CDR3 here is CASSAGALAVDEQYF. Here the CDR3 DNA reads TGCGCCAGCAGCGCCGGGGCCTTAGCTGTCGACGAGCAGTACTTC.

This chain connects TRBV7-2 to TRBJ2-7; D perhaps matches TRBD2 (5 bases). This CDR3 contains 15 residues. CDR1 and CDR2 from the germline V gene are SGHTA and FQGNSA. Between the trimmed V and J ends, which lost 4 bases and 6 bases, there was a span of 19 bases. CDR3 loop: CASSSMDRPGIEQYF. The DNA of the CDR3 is TGTGCCAGCAGCTCAATGGACCGCCCCGGGATCGAGCAGTACTTC. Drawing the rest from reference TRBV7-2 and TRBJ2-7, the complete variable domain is GAGVSQSPSNKVTEKGKDVELRCDPISGHTALYWYRQSLGQGLEFLIYFQGNSAPDKSGLPSDRFSAERTGGSVSTLTIQRTQQEDSAVYLCASSSMDRPGIEQYFGPGTRLTVT.

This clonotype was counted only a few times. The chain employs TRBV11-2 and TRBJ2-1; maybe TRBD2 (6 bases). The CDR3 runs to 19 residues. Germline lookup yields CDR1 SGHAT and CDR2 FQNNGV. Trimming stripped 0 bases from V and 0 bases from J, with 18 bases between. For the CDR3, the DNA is TGTGCCAGCAGCTTAGAGTCGCCTAGCGTTCAAAGCTCCTACAATGAGCAGTTCTTC. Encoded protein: CASSLESPSVQSSYNEQFF.

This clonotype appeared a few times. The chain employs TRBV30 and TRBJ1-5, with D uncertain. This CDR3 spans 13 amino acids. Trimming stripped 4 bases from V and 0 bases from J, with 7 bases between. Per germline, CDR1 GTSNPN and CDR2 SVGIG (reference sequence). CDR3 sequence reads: CAWNQFSNQPQHF. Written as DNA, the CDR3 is TGTGCCTGGAATCAATTTAGCAATCAGCCCCAGCATTTT.

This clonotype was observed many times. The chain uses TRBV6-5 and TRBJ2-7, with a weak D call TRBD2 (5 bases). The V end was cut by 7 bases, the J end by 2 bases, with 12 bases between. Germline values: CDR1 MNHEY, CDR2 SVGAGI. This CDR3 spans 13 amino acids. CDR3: CASKEDLTYEQYF. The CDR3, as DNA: TGTGCCAGCAAGGAGGACCTCACCTACGAGCAGTACTTC.

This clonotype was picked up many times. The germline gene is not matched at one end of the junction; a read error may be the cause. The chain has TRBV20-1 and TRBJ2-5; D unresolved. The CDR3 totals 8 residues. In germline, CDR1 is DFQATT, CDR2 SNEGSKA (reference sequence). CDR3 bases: TGCAGTGCTAGACCGCCGAACTTC. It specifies CSARPPNF.

The CDR3 reads CASSLGSTNEKLFF. Written as DNA, the CDR3 is TGCGCCAGCAGCTTAGGGAGCACTAATGAAAAACTGTTTTTT. The chain combines TRBV5-1 with TRBJ1-4; the D is unclear. The germline V gene encodes CDR1 SGHRS and CDR2 YFSETQ. CDR3 length: 14 residues. Trimming pared 2 bases from V and 2 bases from J, leaving 7 bases between.

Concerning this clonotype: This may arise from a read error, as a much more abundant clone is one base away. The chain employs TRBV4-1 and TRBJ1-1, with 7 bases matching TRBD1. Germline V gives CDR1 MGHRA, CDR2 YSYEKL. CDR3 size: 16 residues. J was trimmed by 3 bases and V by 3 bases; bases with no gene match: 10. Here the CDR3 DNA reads TGCGCCAGCAGCCATGCTAACAGGGGCGCCTACACTGAAGCTTTCTTT. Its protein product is CASSHANRGAYTEAFF.

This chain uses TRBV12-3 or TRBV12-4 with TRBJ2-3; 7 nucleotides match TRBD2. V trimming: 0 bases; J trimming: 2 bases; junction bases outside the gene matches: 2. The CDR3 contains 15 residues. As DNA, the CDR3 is TGTGCCAGCAGTTTAGCCCTAGCGGCCACAGATACGCAGTATTTT. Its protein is CASSLALAATDTQYF.

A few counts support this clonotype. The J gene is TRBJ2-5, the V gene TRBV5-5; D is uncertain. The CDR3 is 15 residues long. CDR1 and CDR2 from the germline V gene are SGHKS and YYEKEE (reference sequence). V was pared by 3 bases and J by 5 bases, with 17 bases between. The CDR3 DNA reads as TGTGCCAGCAGCTCCCGGCCTCGAGACGAGGAGACCCAGTACTTC. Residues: CASSSRPRDEETQYF. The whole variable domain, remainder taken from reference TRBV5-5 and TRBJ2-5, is DAGVTQSPTHLIKTRGQQVTLRCSPISGHKSVSWYQQVLGQGPQFIFQYYEKEERGRGNFPDRFSARQFPNYSSELNVNALLLGDSALYLCASSSRPRDEETQYFGPGTRLLVL.

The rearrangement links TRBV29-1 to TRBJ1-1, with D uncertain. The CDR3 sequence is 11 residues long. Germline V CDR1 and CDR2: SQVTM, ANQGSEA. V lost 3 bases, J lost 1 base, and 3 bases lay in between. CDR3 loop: CSVERNTEAFF. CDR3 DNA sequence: TGCAGCGTTGAGAGGAACACTGAAGCTTTCTTT.